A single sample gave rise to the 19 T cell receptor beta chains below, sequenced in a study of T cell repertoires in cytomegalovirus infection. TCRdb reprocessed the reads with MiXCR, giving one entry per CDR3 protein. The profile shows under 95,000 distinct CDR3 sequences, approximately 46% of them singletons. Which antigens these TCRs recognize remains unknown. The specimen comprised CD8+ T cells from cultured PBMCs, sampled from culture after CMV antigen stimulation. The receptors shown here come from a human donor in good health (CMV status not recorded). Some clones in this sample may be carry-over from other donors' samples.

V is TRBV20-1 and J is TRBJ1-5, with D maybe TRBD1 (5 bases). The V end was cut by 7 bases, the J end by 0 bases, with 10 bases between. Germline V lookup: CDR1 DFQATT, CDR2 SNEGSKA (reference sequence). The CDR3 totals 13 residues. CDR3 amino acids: CSGGADSNQPQHF. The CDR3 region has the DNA TGCAGTGGTGGGGCAGATAGCAATCAGCCCCAGCATTTT.

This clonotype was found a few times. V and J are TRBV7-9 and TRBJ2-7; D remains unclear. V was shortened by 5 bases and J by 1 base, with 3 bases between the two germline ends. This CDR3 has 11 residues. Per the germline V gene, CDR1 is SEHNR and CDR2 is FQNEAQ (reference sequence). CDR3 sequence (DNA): TGTGCCAGCAGCACTTCCTACGAGCAGTACTTC. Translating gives CASSTSYEQYF.

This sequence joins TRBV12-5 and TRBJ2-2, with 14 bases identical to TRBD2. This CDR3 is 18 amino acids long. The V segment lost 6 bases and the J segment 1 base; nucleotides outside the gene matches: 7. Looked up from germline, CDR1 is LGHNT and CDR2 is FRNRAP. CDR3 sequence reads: CASGQGTSGRENTGELFF. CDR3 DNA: TGTGCTAGTGGCCAGGGGACTAGCGGGAGAGAGAACACCGGGGAGCTGTTTTTT.

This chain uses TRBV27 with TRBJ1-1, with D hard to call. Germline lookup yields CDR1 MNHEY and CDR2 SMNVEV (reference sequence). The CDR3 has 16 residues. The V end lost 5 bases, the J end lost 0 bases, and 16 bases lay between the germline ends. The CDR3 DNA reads TGTGCCAGCAGTCTAGCATACGGGCAACTGAACACTGAAGCTTTCTTT. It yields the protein CASSLAYGQLNTEAFF.

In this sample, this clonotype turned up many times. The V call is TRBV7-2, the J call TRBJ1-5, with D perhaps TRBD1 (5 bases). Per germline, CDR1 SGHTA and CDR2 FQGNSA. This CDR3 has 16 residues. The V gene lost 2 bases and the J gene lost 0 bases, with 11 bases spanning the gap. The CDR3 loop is CASSLTGPNSNQPQHF. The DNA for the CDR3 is TGTGCCAGCAGCTTAACAGGACCAAATAGCAATCAGCCCCAGCATTTT.

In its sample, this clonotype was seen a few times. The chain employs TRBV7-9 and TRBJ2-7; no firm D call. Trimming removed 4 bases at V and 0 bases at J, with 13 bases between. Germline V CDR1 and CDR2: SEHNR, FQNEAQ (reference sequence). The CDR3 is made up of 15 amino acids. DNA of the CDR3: TGTGCCAGCAGCTCCTGGGCACTTCCCTCCTACGAGCAGTACTTC. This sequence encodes CASSSWALPSYEQYF. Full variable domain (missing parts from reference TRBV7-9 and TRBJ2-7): DTGVSQNPRHKITKRGQNVTFRCDPISEHNRLYWYRQTLGQGPEFLTYFQNEAQLEKSRLLSDRFSAERPKGSFSTLEIQRTEQGDSAMYLCASSSWALPSYEQYFGPGTRLTVT.

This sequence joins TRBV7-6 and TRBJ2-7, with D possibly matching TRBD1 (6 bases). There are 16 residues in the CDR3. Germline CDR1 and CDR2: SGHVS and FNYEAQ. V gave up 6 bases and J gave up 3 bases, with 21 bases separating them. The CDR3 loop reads CASSPTIQGPGYEQYF. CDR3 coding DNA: TGTGCCAGCAGTCCCACCATCCAGGGGCCTGGCTACGAGCAGTACTTC.

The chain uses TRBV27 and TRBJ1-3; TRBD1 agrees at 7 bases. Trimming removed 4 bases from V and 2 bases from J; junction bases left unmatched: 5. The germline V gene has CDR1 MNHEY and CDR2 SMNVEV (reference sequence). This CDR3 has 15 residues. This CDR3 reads CASSSLQGAGNTIYF. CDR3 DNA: TGTGCCAGCAGTTCCCTCCAGGGGGCTGGAAACACCATATATTTT.

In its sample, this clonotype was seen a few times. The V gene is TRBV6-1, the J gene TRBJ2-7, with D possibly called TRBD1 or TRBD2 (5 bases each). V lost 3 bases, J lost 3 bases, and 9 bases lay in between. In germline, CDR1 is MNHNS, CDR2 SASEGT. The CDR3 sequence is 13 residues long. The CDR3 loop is CASSEGPIYEQYF. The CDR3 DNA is TGTGCCAGCAGTGAGGGACCGATCTACGAGCAGTACTTC.

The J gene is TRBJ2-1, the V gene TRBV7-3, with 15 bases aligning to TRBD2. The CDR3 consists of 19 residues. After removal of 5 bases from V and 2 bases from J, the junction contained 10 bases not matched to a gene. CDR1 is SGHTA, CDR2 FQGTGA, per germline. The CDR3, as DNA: TGTGCCAGCAGCCTAGGACTAGCGGGAGGGAGTGGAACCTACAATGAGCAGTTCTTC. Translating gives CASSLGLAGGSGTYNEQFF.

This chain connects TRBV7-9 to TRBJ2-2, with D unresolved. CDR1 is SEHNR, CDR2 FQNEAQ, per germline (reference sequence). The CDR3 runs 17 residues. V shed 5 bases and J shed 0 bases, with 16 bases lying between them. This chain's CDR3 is CASSALFLRSNTGELFF. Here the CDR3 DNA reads TGTGCCAGCAGCGCGTTATTCCTTCGCTCGAACACCGGGGAGCTGTTTTTT.

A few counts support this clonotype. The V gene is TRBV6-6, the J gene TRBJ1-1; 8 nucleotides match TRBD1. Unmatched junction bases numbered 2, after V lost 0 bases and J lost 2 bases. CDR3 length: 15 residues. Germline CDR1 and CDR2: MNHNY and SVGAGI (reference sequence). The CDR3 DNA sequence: TGTGCCAGCAGTTACTCAGGACAGGGTAACACTGAAGCTTTCTTT. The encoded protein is CASSYSGQGNTEAFF.

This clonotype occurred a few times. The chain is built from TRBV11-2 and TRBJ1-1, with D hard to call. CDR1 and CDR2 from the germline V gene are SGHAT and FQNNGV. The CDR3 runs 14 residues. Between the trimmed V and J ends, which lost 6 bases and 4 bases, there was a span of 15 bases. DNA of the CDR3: TGTGCCAGCAGACCAATCGGGAGAGGCACTGAAGCTTTCTTT. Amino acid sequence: CASRPIGRGTEAFF.

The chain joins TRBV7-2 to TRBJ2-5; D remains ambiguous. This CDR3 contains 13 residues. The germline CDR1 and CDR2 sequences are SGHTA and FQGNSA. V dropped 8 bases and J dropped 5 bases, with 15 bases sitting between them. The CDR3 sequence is CASCDTNSETQYF. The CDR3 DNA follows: TGTGCCAGCTGCGACACAAATTCTGAGACCCAGTACTTC.

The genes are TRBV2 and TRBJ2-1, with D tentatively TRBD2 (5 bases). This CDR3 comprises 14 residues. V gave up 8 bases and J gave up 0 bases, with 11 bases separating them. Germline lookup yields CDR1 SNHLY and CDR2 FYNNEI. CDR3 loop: CASLFRDSYNEQFF. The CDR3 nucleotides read TGTGCCAGCCTATTCCGGGACTCCTACAATGAGCAGTTCTTC.

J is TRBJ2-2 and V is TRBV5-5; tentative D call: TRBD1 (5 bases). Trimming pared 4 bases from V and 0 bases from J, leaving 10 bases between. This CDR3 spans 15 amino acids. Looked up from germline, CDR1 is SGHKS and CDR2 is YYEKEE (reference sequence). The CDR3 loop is CASSPDTSNTGELFF. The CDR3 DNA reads TGTGCCAGCAGCCCGGACACCTCGAACACCGGGGAGCTGTTTTTT.

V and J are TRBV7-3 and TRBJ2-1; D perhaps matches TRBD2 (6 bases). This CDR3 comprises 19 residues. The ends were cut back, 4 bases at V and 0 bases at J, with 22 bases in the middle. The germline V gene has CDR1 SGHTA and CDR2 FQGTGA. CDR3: CASSSPGLRTQSSYNEQFF. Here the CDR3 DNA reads TGTGCCAGCAGCTCTCCGGGACTGAGGACCCAGAGCTCCTACAATGAGCAGTTCTTC. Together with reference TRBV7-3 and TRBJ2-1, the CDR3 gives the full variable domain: GAGVSQTPSNKVTEKGKYVELRCDPISGHTALYWYRQSLGQGPEFLIYFQGTGAADDSGLPNDRFFAVRPEGSVSTLKIQRTERGDSAVYLCASSSPGLRTQSSYNEQFFGPGTRLTVL.

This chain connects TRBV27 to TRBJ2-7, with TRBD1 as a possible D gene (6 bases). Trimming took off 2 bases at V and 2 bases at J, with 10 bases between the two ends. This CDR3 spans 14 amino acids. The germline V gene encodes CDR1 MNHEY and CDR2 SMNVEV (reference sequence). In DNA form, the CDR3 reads TGTGCCAGCAGTTTAGGGGGCAACCCCTACGAGCAGTACTTC. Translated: CASSLGGNPYEQYF.

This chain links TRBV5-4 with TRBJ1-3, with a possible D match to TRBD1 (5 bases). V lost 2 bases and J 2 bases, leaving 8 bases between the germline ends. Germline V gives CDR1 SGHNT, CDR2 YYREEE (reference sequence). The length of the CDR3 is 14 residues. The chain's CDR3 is CASSFGGTGNTIYF. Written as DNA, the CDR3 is TGTGCCAGCAGCTTTGGGGGGACTGGAAACACCATATATTTT. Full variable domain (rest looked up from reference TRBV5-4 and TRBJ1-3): ETGVTQSPTHLIKTRGQQVTLRCSSQSGHNTVSWYQQALGQGPQFIFQYYREEENGRGNFPPRFSGLQFPNYSSELNVNALELDDSALYLCASSFGGTGNTIYFGEGSWLTVV.